These 3 T cell receptor beta chains came from one sample sequenced in a study of cytomegalovirus exposure and HLA in healthy donors. The PCR made use of 60 Vbeta and 13 Jbeta primers. TCRdb keeps only in-frame clones here, not all; method: immunoSEQ multiplex PCR. Of tens of thousands of clones detected, around 76% appear once; the ten largest clones hold over 5%. The sample comprised PBMCs. The receptor set was obtained from a woman aged 50 to 65 in good health and CMV-seropositive.

This rearrangement joins TRBV27 to TRBJ2-5; TRBD2 agrees at 9 bases. The J call may be mistaken, given a closer DNA end match to TRBJ2-7. The CDR3 spans 15 residues. Germline V gene data show CDR1 as MNHEY and CDR2 as SMNVEV (reference sequence). For the CDR3, the DNA is TGTGCCAGCAGTTTATTTAGCGGGAGCTCCTACGAGCAGTACTTC. As protein: CASSLFSGSSYEQYF.

This clone has a handful of counts. The chain carries TRBV5-6 and TRBJ2-1; 8 positions agree with TRBD2. The CDR3 runs 13 residues. Germline V gene lookup returns CDR1 SGHDT and CDR2 YYEEEE. The V gene end was trimmed by 4 bases and the J gene end by 10 bases; junction bases not matched to a gene: 7. The CDR3 DNA reads as TGTGCCAGCAGCCGCCGGGGGGGTGGGGAGCAGTTCTTC. It specifies CASSRRGGGEQFF.

The CDR3 here is CASGRGAETQYF. DNA of the CDR3: TGTGCCAGCGGCCGGGGGGCAGAGACCCAGTACTTC. The chain carries TRBV7-9 and TRBJ2-5; TRBD2 is a possible D gene (7 bases). Germline loops: CDR1 SEHNR, CDR2 FQNEAQ (reference sequence). The CDR3 has 12 amino acids. Trimming cost V 8 bases and J 4 bases, with 11 bases left between them.